A single sample gave rise to the 23 T cell receptor beta chains below, sequenced in a study of blood T cell repertoires in COVID-19. TCRdb keeps only in-frame clones here, not all; method: immunoSEQ multiplex PCR. In the table there are some 130,000 clones, about four fifths of which are singletons. The sequenced material came from PBMCs or T cells enriched from blood (not recorded which). These receptor sequences come from a man aged 35 to 55 with acute COVID-19.

The chain has TRBV7-6 and TRBJ2-5; D might be TRBD2 (6 bases). The CDR3 has 16 residues. Germline CDR1 is SGHVS and CDR2 is FNYEAQ. V was cut by 5 bases and J by 2 bases, with 18 bases left in between. The CDR3 DNA reads TGTGCCAGCAGCCTCAGTCCGCGGGGCCGACAAGAGACCCAGTACTTC. It specifies CASSLSPRGRQETQYF.

V and J are TRBV19 and TRBJ1-5, with 8 nucleotides matching TRBD1. The CDR3 loop spans 14 amino acids. Trimming at V came to 10 bases and at J to 3 bases, leaving 8 bases not matched to a gene. CDR1 LNHDA and CDR2 SQIVND come from the germline V gene (reference sequence). CDR3 protein: CATADRAFNQPQHF. The CDR3 DNA reads TGTGCCACCGCGGACAGGGCTTTCAATCAGCCCCAGCATTTT.

This chain connects TRBV7-6 to TRBJ2-1; D is ambiguous. This CDR3 contains 12 residues. Trimming removed 8 bases at V and 9 bases at J, with 14 bases between. In germline, CDR1 is SGHVS, CDR2 FNYEAQ. The CDR3 DNA reads TGTGCCAGCGGCCTACTTGGGCTTGAGCAGTTCTTC. Its protein product is CASGLLGLEQFF.

This clone has just a few counts. The chain recombines TRBV7-9 with TRBJ1-5; TRBD1 might be the D (6 bases). Germline assignment: CDR1 SEHNR and CDR2 FQNEAQ (reference sequence). This CDR3 comprises 14 residues. Between the trimmed V and J ends, which lost 1 base and 5 bases, there was a span of 9 bases. The CDR3 loop is CASSLEGGDQPQHF. The CDR3 nucleotides read TGTGCCAGCAGCTTAGAAGGGGGGGATCAGCCCCAGCATTTT. The whole variable domain, filled in from reference TRBV7-9 and TRBJ1-5, reads DTGVSQNPRHKITKRGQNVTFRCDPISEHNRLYWYRQTLGQGPEFLTYFQNEAQLEKSRLLSDRFSAERPKGSFSTLEIQRTEQGDSAMYLCASSLEGGDQPQHFGDGTRLSIL.

This clone has just one count. The chain links TRBV9 to TRBJ2-5; 7 bases agree with TRBD1. J lost 7 bases, V lost 0 bases, and 6 bases had no gene match. Looked up from germline, CDR1 is SGDLS and CDR2 is YYNGEE. The length of the CDR3 is 14 residues. CDR3 loop: CASSVDRQGVTQYF. As DNA, the CDR3 is TGTGCCAGCAGCGTAGATCGGCAGGGGGTGACCCAGTACTTC.

This chain joins TRBV7-2 and TRBJ2-1, with 10 bases lining up with TRBD2. The junction had 10 bases not matched to a gene; V was cut back by 5 bases and J by 6 bases. This CDR3 is built from 16 residues. CDR1 SGHTA and CDR2 FQGNSA come from the germline V gene. The CDR3 is CASSPSGAGGVNEQFF. In DNA, the CDR3 is TGTGCCAGCAGCCCCTCAGGAGCGGGGGGGGTCAATGAGCAGTTCTTC.

In this sample, this clone turned up once. The chain employs TRBV28 and TRBJ1-3, with 7 bases lining up with TRBD1. With V trimmed by 4 bases and J by 4 bases, 7 bases remained unmatched. The V gene's germline CDR1 is MDHEN and CDR2 SYDVKM. The CDR3 extends over 15 amino acids. In DNA form, the CDR3 reads TGTGCCAGCAGTTCTACAGGGGAGCCCGGAAACACCATATATTTT. Residues: CASSSTGEPGNTIYF.

The chain recombines TRBV5-4 with TRBJ1-2, with a weak D call TRBD1 (5 bases). CDR1 is SGHNT, CDR2 YYREEE, per germline (reference sequence). V dropped 0 bases and J dropped 8 bases, with 11 bases sitting between them. This CDR3 has 13 amino acids. Here the CDR3 DNA reads TGTGCCAGCAGCTTGGCCCAGGGAAGGGGCTACACCTTC. Its translation is CASSLAQGRGYTF.

V and J are TRBV9 and TRBJ2-3; 10 positions agree with TRBD2. The CDR3 loop spans 14 amino acids. Germline V CDR1 and CDR2: SGDLS, YYNGEE. The junction had 1 base not matched to a gene; V was cut back by 3 bases and J by 3 bases. DNA for the CDR3: TGTGCCAGCAGCGGGGGACTAGCGACAGATACGCAGTATTTT. It codes for CASSGGLATDTQYF.

This clone showed up just a few times. The chain links TRBV7-2 to TRBJ2-7; TRBD2 matches at 12 bases. This CDR3 is built from 14 residues. After removal of 4 bases from V and 3 bases from J, the junction contained 1 base not matched to a gene. The germline V gene has CDR1 SGHTA and CDR2 FQGNSA. CDR3 loop: CASSSGLAGYEQYF. Written as DNA, the CDR3 is TGTGCCAGCAGCTCGGGACTAGCGGGCTACGAGCAGTACTTC.

The J gene is TRBJ2-7, the V gene TRBV5-4, with 7 bases fitting TRBD2. The CDR3 sequence is 16 residues long. V dropped 0 bases and J dropped 1; count of bases not matched to a gene: 7. Germline V CDR1 and CDR2: SGHNT, YYREEE (reference sequence). CDR3 DNA sequence: TGTGCCAGCAGCTTGGCCTTCGGGAGGCCTTCCTACGAGCAGTACTTC. It is translated as CASSLAFGRPSYEQYF.

The chain carries TRBV2 and TRBJ1-1; 9 bases align to TRBD1. The CDR3 loop spans 11 amino acids. Germline V CDR1 and CDR2: SNHLY, FYNNEI. The V and J ends lost 8 bases and 5 bases, in that order; junction bases with no gene match: 0. In nucleotides, the CDR3 is TGTGCCAGCGGACAGGGGACTGAAGCTTTCTTT. Translated: CASGQGTEAFF. Full variable domain (rest looked up from reference TRBV2 and TRBJ1-1): EPEVTQTPSHQVTQMGQEVILRCVPISNHLYFYWYRQILGQKVEFLVSFYNNEISEKSEIFDDQFSVERPDGSNFTLKIRSTKLEDSAMYFCASGQGTEAFFGQGTRLTVV.

The chain couples TRBV18 to TRBJ1-4; D not certain. Trimming stripped 5 bases from V and 5 bases from J, with 18 bases between. The CDR3 has 16 residues. Germline V gene sequence: CDR1 KGHSH, CDR2 LQKENI. CDR3 loop: CASSTLSPGSNEKLFF. CDR3 sequence (DNA): TGTGCCAGCTCAACATTATCGCCGGGTAGCAATGAAAAACTGTTTTTT.

DNA of the CDR3: TGTGCCAGCAGCCCGGGACGGATCACAGGGGACACTGAAGCTTTCTTT. Protein sequence: CASSPGRITGDTEAFF. The chain combines TRBV5-4 with TRBJ1-1; the match to TRBD1 covers 7 bases. V shed 4 bases, J shed 3 bases, and the junction held 12 bases outside the gene matches. Per the germline V gene, CDR1 is SGHNT and CDR2 is YYREEE (reference sequence). This CDR3 comprises 16 residues.

The V gene is TRBV30, the J gene TRBJ1-1, with D uncertain. From germline, CDR1 is GTSNPN and CDR2 SVGIG (reference sequence). The CDR3 has 14 residues. The V gene lost 2 bases and the J gene lost 4 bases, with 14 bases spanning the gap. The CDR3 DNA is TGTGCCTGGAGTTTTCCGGGTCCCCCCACTGAAGCTTTCTTT. This sequence encodes CAWSFPGPPTEAFF.

This sequence joins TRBV28 and TRBJ2-3, with 8 positions matching TRBD1. V lost 6 bases to trimming and J lost 2 bases; unmatched junction nucleotides: 1. Germline loops: CDR1 MDHEN, CDR2 SYDVKM. The CDR3 runs to 13 residues. CDR3 region: CASRGQDTDTQYF. The CDR3, as DNA: TGTGCCAGCAGGGGACAGGACACAGATACGCAGTATTTT.

This chain joins TRBV24-1 and TRBJ2-3; possibly TRBD1 for D (7 bases). The length of the CDR3 is 17 residues. Looked up from germline, CDR1 is KGHDR and CDR2 is SFDVKD. V was shortened by 4 bases and J by 1 base, with 17 bases between the two germline ends. The chain's CDR3 is CATSDPADREGTDTQYF. CDR3 DNA: TGTGCCACCAGTGACCCCGCCGACAGGGAGGGCACAGATACGCAGTATTTT.

The chain couples TRBV29-1 to TRBJ2-5; D ambiguous. Germline V gene sequence: CDR1 SQVTM, CDR2 ANQGSEA. V was shortened by 0 bases and J by 7 bases, with 12 bases between the two germline ends. CDR3 length: 13 amino acids. CDR3 sequence reads: CSVEDLQLTTQYF. In DNA, the CDR3 is TGCAGCGTTGAAGATCTACAGCTAACGACCCAGTACTTC.

V gene TRBV5-4 combines with J gene TRBJ2-3; 7 nucleotides align to TRBD1. Trimming at V came to 6 bases and at J to 3 bases, leaving 13 bases not matched to a gene. The germline gives CDR1 SGHNT, CDR2 YYREEE (reference sequence). This CDR3 has 16 amino acids. CDR3 in DNA: TGTGCCAGCAAGCCAGGCTCCAGGGGGAATACAGATACGCAGTATTTT. It translates to CASKPGSRGNTDTQYF.

J is TRBJ1-4 and V is TRBV28, with 9 bases matching TRBD1. This CDR3 is 16 amino acids long. V shed 4 bases and J 1 base; nucleotides not matched to a gene: 4. In germline, CDR1 is MDHEN, CDR2 SYDVKM. CDR3 sequence reads: CASSYDRGGTNEKLFF. Written as DNA, the CDR3 is TGTGCCAGCAGTTATGACAGGGGGGGAACTAATGAAAAACTGTTTTTT.

The count of this clone is one. V and J are TRBV9 and TRBJ2-7, with 8 nucleotides matching TRBD1. V lost 2 bases to trimming and J lost 3 bases; unmatched junction nucleotides: 4. The CDR3 runs to 14 residues. In germline, CDR1 is SGDLS, CDR2 YYNGEE. CDR3 DNA: TGTGCCAGCAGCGTGGGGGACAGGAGCTACGAGCAGTACTTC. This gives the protein CASSVGDRSYEQYF.

The chain is built from TRBV28 and TRBJ2-2, with 11 bases aligning to TRBD2. The germline CDR1 and CDR2 sequences are MDHEN and SYDVKM. This CDR3 spans 16 amino acids. V shed 6 bases and J 7 bases; nucleotides not matched to a gene: 10. CDR3 coding DNA: TGTGCCAGCAGCCTAATACTAGCGGGAGCGGGCGGGGAGCTGTTTTTT. This gives the protein CASSLILAGAGGELFF.

Turning to this clone: One end of the junction does not line up with germline, which may come from a read error. The chain employs TRBV24-1 and TRBJ2-7; 7 nucleotides agree with TRBD2. The germline gives CDR1 KGHDR, CDR2 SFDVKD. The length of the CDR3 is 11 residues. CDR3 DNA sequence: TGTGCCACCAGTGATTGCACTAGCGACACCTTC. It encodes CATSDCTSDTF.